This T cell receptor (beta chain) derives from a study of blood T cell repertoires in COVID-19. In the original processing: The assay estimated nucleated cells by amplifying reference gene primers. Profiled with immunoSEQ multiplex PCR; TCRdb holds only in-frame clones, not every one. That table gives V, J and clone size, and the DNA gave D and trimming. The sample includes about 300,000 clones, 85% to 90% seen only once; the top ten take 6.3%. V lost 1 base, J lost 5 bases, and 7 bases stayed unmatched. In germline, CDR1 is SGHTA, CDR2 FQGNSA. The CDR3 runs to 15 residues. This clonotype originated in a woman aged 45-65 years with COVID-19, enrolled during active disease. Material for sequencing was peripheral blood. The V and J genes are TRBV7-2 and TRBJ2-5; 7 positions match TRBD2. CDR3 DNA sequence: TGTGCCAGCAGCTTAGGCGGGGGAGCGAGGGAGACCCAGTACTTC. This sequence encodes CASSLGGGARETQYF.